This TCR beta chain was retrieved from a study of cytomegalovirus exposure and HLA in healthy donors. The study's findings and limits: The study designated 150 to 200 TCR beta chains cytomegalovirus-associated.

With regard to this clone: Its antigen remains unidentified.

J gave up 9 bases and V 1 base, and 12 bases lay outside the gene matches. The CDR3 sequence is 16 residues long. Germline V gene sequence: CDR1 LNHDA, CDR2 SQIVND (reference sequence). The method was immunoSEQ multiplex PCR; TCRdb's version includes in-frame clones alone and lacks a portion of them. The sample includes some 75,000 clones, roughly 96% of them seen just once. The origin of this receptor is a woman younger than 30 in good health and CMV-seronegative. The sample consisted of PBMCs. The chain recombines TRBV19 with TRBJ2-1, with 7 bases fitting TRBD1. DNA of the CDR3: TGTGCCAGTAGTATAGGACAGGGTTTGTTACGTGGTGAGCAGTTCTTC. Residues: CASSIGQGLLRGEQFF. The full variable domain, with the rest looked up from reference TRBV19 and TRBJ2-1, is DGGITQSPKYLFRKEGQNVTLSCEQNLNHDAMYWYRQDPGQGLRLIYYSQIVNDFQKGDIAEGYSVSREKKESFPLTVTSAQKNPTAFYLCASSIGQGLLRGEQFFGPGTRLTVL.